The table lists the clone carrying this TCR beta chain with a few counts. The data stem from a study of blood T cells in healthy people across ages. V was shortened by 6 bases and J by 4 bases, with 15 bases between the two germline ends. This CDR3 spans 15 amino acids. From germline, CDR1 is MNHEY and CDR2 SVGAGI. The authors isolated at least 7 million PBMCs per sample. Combining a sample-barcoded 5' primer with a J-beta primer mix, a second PCR ran for about 6 to 11 cycles. MiXCR, run by TCRdb on the 5' RACE reads, gives a single entry per CDR3 protein. The sample carries about 720,000 distinct CDR3 sequences, 20% to 25% recorded once.

The TCR comes from a man aged 65-85 years in good health. The sequenced material came from blood. This sequence joins TRBV6-5 and TRBJ1-4, with D possibly being TRBD1 (5 bases). The CDR3 is CASRGGRRDNEKLFF. The CDR3 DNA follows: TGTGCCAGCAGGGGGGGGAGGAGGGATAATGAAAAACTGTTTTTT.